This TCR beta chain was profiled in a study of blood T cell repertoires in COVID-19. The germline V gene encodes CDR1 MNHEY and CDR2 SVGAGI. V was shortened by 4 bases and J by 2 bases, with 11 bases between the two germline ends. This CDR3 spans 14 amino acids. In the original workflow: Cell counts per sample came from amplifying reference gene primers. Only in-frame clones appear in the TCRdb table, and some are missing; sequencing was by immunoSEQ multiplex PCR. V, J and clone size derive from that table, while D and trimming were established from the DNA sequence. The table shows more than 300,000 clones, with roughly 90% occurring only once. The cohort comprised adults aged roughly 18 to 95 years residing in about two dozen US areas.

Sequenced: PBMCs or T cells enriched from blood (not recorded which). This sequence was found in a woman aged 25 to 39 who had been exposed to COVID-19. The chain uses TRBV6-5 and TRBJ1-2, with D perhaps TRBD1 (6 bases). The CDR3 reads CASSSWTVNYGYTF. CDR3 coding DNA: TGTGCCAGCAGTTCTTGGACAGTAAACTATGGCTACACCTTC.